Below, 27 T cell receptor beta chains from the same sample are listed, as sequenced in a study of CD8 T cells in Susac syndrome (dated by TCRdb to the late 2010s). Library prep was done by the immunoSEQ multiplex PCR assay. RNA was extracted using the RNeasy kit, and roughly 0.45 to 1 microgram was reverse transcribed with random hexamers. TCRdb took the public reads, trimmed them with fastp at Q25, ran MiXCR for clone calling and kept in-frame beta chains. Rows are unified per CDR3 protein, each entry keeping the most common DNA and genes. This sample gives some 150,000 distinct CDR3 sequences in total; about 93% of them show up just once. The ten largest clones capture 0.27% of the sample. The sequenced sample consisted of CD8+ T cells from PBMCs. All receptors come from a human donor in good health.

The V call is TRBV3-1, the J call TRBJ2-5, with D hard to call. Germline CDR1 and CDR2: LGHDT and YNNKEL (reference sequence). Trimming shortened V by 1 base and J by 4 bases, and 10 bases separated the two germline ends. The CDR3 consists of 14 residues. The CDR3 DNA reads as TGTGCCAGCAGCCAAGTAGGTTGGGGAGAGACCCAGTACTTC. Protein: CASSQVGWGETQYF.

The gene calls are TRBV7-9 and TRBJ2-5; no reliable D call. Trimming left V 4 bases short and J 1 base short, with 10 bases between. The CDR3 is 14 amino acids. The germline CDR1 and CDR2 sequences are SEHNR and FQNEAQ (reference sequence). The CDR3 coding sequence is TGTGCCAGCAGCTCCCCCGGGTTCCAAGAGACCCAGTACTTC. Translation gives CASSSPGFQETQYF.

V usage is TRBV13 and J usage is TRBJ2-1, with D perhaps matching TRBD2 (6 bases). Trimming removed 5 bases from V and 6 bases from J, with 8 bases in between. CDR1 and CDR2 from the germline V gene are PRHDT and FYEKMQ (reference sequence). The CDR3 is 12 residues long. In nucleotides, the CDR3 is TGTGCCAGCAGCAATAGCGGCAATGAGCAGTTCTTC. Its protein product is CASSNSGNEQFF.

V gene TRBV28 combines with J gene TRBJ1-1; TRBD1 aligns across 8 bases. Per germline, CDR1 MDHEN and CDR2 SYDVKM. The CDR3 consists of 15 residues. The junction had 6 bases not matched to a gene; V was cut back by 6 bases and J by 0 bases. The CDR3 DNA reads TGTGCCAGCAGCCATAACAGGGGGATGAACACTGAAGCTTTCTTT. Protein product: CASSHNRGMNTEAFF.

This chain connects TRBV7-3 to TRBJ1-2; no reliable D call. Trimming shortened V by 1 base and J by 0 bases, and 15 bases separated the two germline ends. CDR1 is SGHTA and CDR2 is FQGTGA in the germline V gene. This CDR3 is 17 amino acids long. The CDR3 is CASSLKSSPPTNYGYTF. In DNA form, the CDR3 reads TGTGCCAGCAGCTTAAAATCAAGCCCGCCTACTAACTATGGCTACACCTTC.

This chain links TRBV2 with TRBJ2-7, with D perhaps TRBD2 (6 bases). The CDR3 is 12 residues long. V lost 8 bases, J lost 2 bases, and 10 bases lay in between. Germline V gene lookup returns CDR1 SNHLY and CDR2 FYNNEI. The CDR3 nucleotides read TGTGCCAGCGGGGGACTGACCTACGAGCAGTACTTC. This codes for CASGGLTYEQYF.

The genes are TRBV27 and TRBJ2-7, with D unresolved. The V and J ends lost 2 bases and 1 base respectively, with 9 bases between them. Per germline, CDR1 MNHEY and CDR2 SMNVEV (reference sequence). CDR3 size: 14 residues. The CDR3 here is CASSLDRSSYEQYF. The CDR3 coding sequence is TGTGCCAGCAGTTTAGATCGGTCTTCCTACGAGCAGTACTTC.

This rearrangement joins TRBV28 to TRBJ2-3; TRBD2 aligns across 7 bases. The CDR3 covers 14 residues. The trim removed 3 bases at V and 4 bases at J, leaving 4 bases unmatched. Germline CDR1 reads MDHEN; CDR2 reads SYDVKM. CDR3 residues: CASSFLAASDTQYF. The CDR3 DNA reads TGTGCCAGCAGTTTCCTAGCGGCATCAGATACGCAGTATTTT.

The chain employs TRBV4-2 and TRBJ2-7; 11 bases line up with TRBD1. The CDR3 sequence is 16 residues long. The ends lost 0 bases at V and 3 bases at J; junction bases unmatched: 4. Germline CDR1 and CDR2: LGHNA and YNFKEQ. This CDR3 reads CASSQESGTGGYEQYF. CDR3 in DNA: TGTGCCAGCAGCCAAGAAAGCGGGACAGGGGGCTACGAGCAGTACTTC.

CDR3 loop: CASSPPGSGYTF. CDR3 DNA sequence: TGTGCCAGCAGCCCCCCGGGTTCTGGCTACACCTTC. The J gene is TRBJ1-2, the V gene TRBV7-9; the D is unclear. With 5 bases removed from V and 7 bases from J, the gap between germline ends came to 11 bases. CDR1 is SEHNR and CDR2 is FQNEAQ in the germline V gene (reference sequence). The CDR3 is made up of 12 amino acids.

The V and J genes are TRBV11-1 and TRBJ2-5; D might be TRBD2 (6 bases). The CDR3 consists of 14 residues. V dropped 2 bases and J dropped 4 bases, with 11 bases sitting between them. The germline V gene has CDR1 SGHAT and CDR2 FQDESV (reference sequence). The DNA for the CDR3 is TGTGCCAGCAGCTTACGTAGCGGTGGAGAGACCCAGTACTTC. Its protein is CASSLRSGGETQYF. The full variable domain, rest sourced from reference TRBV11-1 and TRBJ2-5, is EAEVAQSPRYKITEKSQAVAFWCDPISGHATLYWYRQILGQGPELLVQFQDESVVDDSQLPKDRFSAERLKGVDSTLKIQPAELGDSAMYLCASSLRSGGETQYFGPGTRLLVL.

V gene TRBV28 combines with J gene TRBJ2-1; perhaps TRBD1 as D (6 bases). Germline CDR1 is MDHEN and CDR2 is SYDVKM. Trimming shortened V by 6 bases and J by 2 bases, and 11 bases separated the two germline ends. The CDR3 length is 14 residues. CDR3 sequence (DNA): TGTGCCAGCAGCCCCGGACAGACCTACAATGAGCAGTTCTTC. It is translated as CASSPGQTYNEQFF.

The rearrangement uses TRBV12-3 or TRBV12-4 and TRBJ2-3; 8 positions match TRBD2. Unmatched junction bases numbered 6, after V lost 5 bases and J lost 2 bases. The CDR3 runs to 15 residues. The CDR3 loop is CASSPGLVTTDTQYF. CDR3 nucleotide sequence: TGTGCCAGCAGTCCGGGACTAGTCACCACAGATACGCAGTATTTT.

This chain links TRBV6-2 or TRBV6-3 with TRBJ2-1; 14 positions agree with TRBD2. The CDR3 extends over 15 amino acids. Germline V gene sequence: CDR1 MNHEY, CDR2 SVGEGT. The ends lost 2 bases at V and 8 bases at J; junction bases unmatched: 2. CDR3 protein: CASSYGTSGSDEQFF. DNA of the CDR3: TGTGCCAGCAGTTACGGGACTAGCGGGAGTGATGAGCAGTTCTTC.

V and J are TRBV30 and TRBJ2-4; 8 bases match TRBD1. V lost 5 bases and J lost 6; bases outside the gene matches: 6. Germline V gene lookup returns CDR1 GTSNPN and CDR2 SVGIG (reference sequence). The CDR3 runs 13 residues. The CDR3 loop is CAWVTTGANIQYF. The CDR3 bases are TGTGCCTGGGTTACGACAGGGGCAAACATTCAGTACTTC.

V usage is TRBV20-1 and J usage is TRBJ1-5; D gene ambiguous. The CDR3 length is 9 residues. Trimming removed 5 bases from V and 7 bases from J, with 3 bases in between. Germline CDR1 reads DFQATT; CDR2 reads SNEGSKA (reference sequence). The CDR3 DNA sequence: TGCAGTGCTGGCCAGCCCCAGCATTTT. As protein: CSAGQPQHF.

This CDR3 reads CASSYLMNTEAFF. The DNA of the CDR3 is TGTGCCAGCAGTTACTTGATGAACACTGAAGCTTTCTTT. The chain couples TRBV6-5 to TRBJ1-1; the D is unclear. V lost 1 base and J 0 bases, leaving 3 bases between the germline ends. This CDR3 is 13 amino acids long. Germline CDR1 reads MNHEY; CDR2 reads SVGAGI.

The genes are TRBV4-2 and TRBJ2-3, with TRBD2 matching 11 bases. Germline CDR1 and CDR2: LGHNA and YNFKEQ. There are 16 residues in the CDR3. The V gene end was trimmed by 3 bases and the J gene end by 2 bases; junction bases not matched to a gene: 4. The CDR3 sequence is CASSQTLAGVTDTQYF. Written as DNA, the CDR3 is TGTGCCAGCAGCCAGACACTAGCGGGAGTCACAGATACGCAGTATTTT.

The chain carries TRBV29-1 and TRBJ2-3, with D unresolved. Germline V CDR1 and CDR2: SQVTM, ANQGSEA. This CDR3 contains 8 residues. The V gene lost 3 bases and the J gene lost 11 bases, with 3 bases spanning the gap. CDR3 sequence: CSVEGQYF. Here the CDR3 DNA reads TGCAGCGTTGAGGGGCAGTATTTT.

The rearrangement joins TRBV3-1 to TRBJ2-1; weak D call: TRBD2 (5 bases). This CDR3 spans 16 amino acids. V was pared by 0 bases and J by 4 bases, with 13 bases between. Germline-derived CDR1 and CDR2 are LGHDT and YNNKEL (reference sequence). CDR3 sequence: CASSQDPGGLYNEQFF. For the CDR3, the DNA is TGTGCCAGCAGCCAAGATCCCGGAGGCCTATACAATGAGCAGTTCTTC.

This chain joins TRBV4-1 and TRBJ2-1; 8 positions agree with TRBD2. The CDR3 is made up of 16 amino acids. With 0 bases clipped from V and 6 bases from J, the junction kept 7 bases outside the gene matches. Germline assignment: CDR1 MGHRA and CDR2 YSYEKL. For the CDR3, the DNA is TGCGCCAGCAGCCAAGATCGCCGGGAGGGCCTCAATGAGCAGTTCTTC. This encodes CASSQDRREGLNEQFF.

The chain employs TRBV15 and TRBJ2-2; 10 bases match TRBD2. Trimming at V came to 6 bases and at J to 3 bases, leaving 10 bases not matched to a gene. CDR1 is LNHNV, CDR2 YYDKDF, per germline (reference sequence). The CDR3 is made up of 17 amino acids. The CDR3 nucleotides are TGTGCCACCAGTCGTGGACCGGGACTAGCGCACACCGGGGAGCTGTTTTTT. It specifies CATSRGPGLAHTGELFF. The variable domain in full, with the rest retrieved from reference TRBV15 and TRBJ2-2, is DAMVIQNPRYQVTQFGKPVTLSCSQTLNHNVMYWYQQKSSQAPKLLFHYYDKDFNNEADTPDNFQSRRPNTSFCFLDIRSPGLGDTAMYLCATSRGPGLAHTGELFFGEGSRLTVL.

This rearrangement joins TRBV19 to TRBJ2-7, with TRBD1 matching over 9 bases. Trimming removed 8 bases from V and 6 bases from J; junction bases left unmatched: 2. Germline V gene lookup returns CDR1 LNHDA and CDR2 SQIVND (reference sequence). This CDR3 is 11 amino acids long. The CDR3 DNA is TGTGCCAGTGGACAGGGGCTCGAGCAGTACTTC. This encodes CASGQGLEQYF.

This chain uses TRBV5-4 with TRBJ1-1; D ambiguous. This CDR3 spans 14 amino acids. V shed 4 bases and J shed 5 bases, with 15 bases lying between them. Germline V CDR1 and CDR2: SGHNT, YYREEE (reference sequence). The CDR3 reads CASSGVGIGTEAFF. The DNA for the CDR3 is TGTGCCAGCAGCGGCGTGGGTATCGGGACTGAAGCTTTCTTT.

The chain joins TRBV7-8 to TRBJ2-7; D gene unclear. This CDR3 spans 13 amino acids. Between the trimmed V and J ends, which lost 2 bases and 4 bases, there was a span of 9 bases. CDR1 and CDR2 from the germline V gene are SGHVS and FQNEAQ. The CDR3 DNA reads TGTGCCAGCAGCTTACAGTCCGCGTACGAGCAGTACTTC. Translating gives CASSLQSAYEQYF. Filled out from reference TRBV7-8 and TRBJ2-7, the complete variable domain reads GAGVSQSPRYKVAKRGQDVALRCDPISGHVSLFWYQQALGQGPEFLTYFQNEAQLDKSGLPSDRFFAERPEGSVSTLKIQRTQQEDSAVYLCASSLQSAYEQYFGPGTRLTVT.

In this sample, this clonotype turned up once. This sequence joins TRBV13 and TRBJ2-1; D possibly corresponds to TRBD2 (6 bases). The CDR3 is 16 amino acids. The germline V gene has CDR1 PRHDT and CDR2 FYEKMQ (reference sequence). V dropped 4 bases and J dropped 5 bases, with 18 bases sitting between them. CDR3 sequence reads: CASSSASASPDNEQFF. In DNA, the CDR3 is TGTGCCAGCAGCTCGGCTAGCGCATCTCCGGACAATGAGCAGTTCTTC.

This clonotype was observed a few times. The rearrangement uses TRBV30 and TRBJ2-7; D call uncertain. Trimming shortened V by 0 bases and J by 0 bases, and 0 bases separated the two germline ends. The germline gives CDR1 GTSNPN, CDR2 SVGIG (reference sequence). There are 11 residues in the CDR3. The CDR3 DNA sequence: TGTGCCTGGAGTGTCTCCTACGAGCAGTACTTC. It encodes CAWSVSYEQYF. The full variable domain, completed using reference TRBV30 and TRBJ2-7, is SQTIHQWPATLVQPVGSPLSLECTVEGTSNPNLYWYRQAAGRGLQLLFYSVGIGQISSEVPQNLSASRPQDRQFILSSKKLLLSDSGFYLCAWSVSYEQYFGPGTRLTVT.